These 2 T cell receptor beta chains came from one sample sequenced in a study of T cell repertoires in cytomegalovirus infection (dated by TCRdb to the late 2010s). TCRdb lists the instrument as Illumina HiSeq 1500. Using fastp trimming at Q25 and MiXCR clonotype assembly, TCRdb reanalyzed the public sequencing data and kept in-frame beta chains. A single entry per CDR3 protein holds the most common genes and DNA from its merged rows. This sample gives 740,000 or so distinct CDR3 sequences in total; about a third of them show up just once. The ten largest clonotypes hold around 2.6% of the sample. The sequenced sample was PBMCs. Source of these receptors: a human donor in good health (CMV status not recorded). Some clones in this sample may be carry-over from other donors' samples.

This clonotype was observed a few times. This sequence joins TRBV6-6 and TRBJ1-2; D gene ambiguous. CDR3 size: 15 residues. CDR1 MNHNY and CDR2 SVGAGI come from the germline V gene (reference sequence). V was shortened by 2 bases and J by 5 bases, with 15 bases between the two germline ends. As DNA, the CDR3 is TGTGCCAGCAGTTACGCCGCAGTTATGTCGTATGGCTACACCTTC. Amino acids: CASSYAAVMSYGYTF.

CDR3 sequence reads: CATSDFTGDGYTF. The CDR3 region has the DNA TGTGCCACCAGTGATTTCACAGGGGATGGCTACACCTTC. The chain employs TRBV24-1 and TRBJ1-2; 7 nucleotides align to TRBD1. CDR1 is KGHDR and CDR2 is SFDVKD in the germline V gene. J lost 6 bases, V lost 1 base, and 1 base had no gene match. This CDR3 contains 13 residues.